This T cell receptor beta chain was captured by sequencing in a study of blood T cell repertoires in COVID-19. Per the original data handling: Estimation of nucleated cell counts was performed using reference gene primer amplification. Clones were read by immunoSEQ multiplex PCR, and TCRdb kept only the in-frame ones, dropping some. V and J calls and clone size are copied from that table; D and trimming were computed from the DNA. The profile shows 150,000 to 200,000 clones, 88% of them singletons. CDR1 and CDR2 (germline): LNHDA, SQIVND (reference sequence). The CDR3 contains 15 residues. The V and J ends lost 5 bases and 3 bases respectively, with 17 bases between them.

This clonotype originated in a woman aged 50 to 60 who had recovered from COVID-19. The sequenced sample consisted of PBMCs or T cells enriched from blood (not recorded which). This rearrangement joins TRBV19 to TRBJ2-7; weak D call: TRBD1 (7 bases). The CDR3 reads CASSLQGGALYEQYF. The CDR3 bases are TGTGCCAGTAGTCTCCAGGGGGGCGCGCTCTACGAGCAGTACTTC. Drawing the rest from reference TRBV19 and TRBJ2-7, the complete variable domain is DGGITQSPKYLFRKEGQNVTLSCEQNLNHDAMYWYRQDPGQGLRLIYYSQIVNDFQKGDIAEGYSVSREKKESFPLTVTSAQKNPTAFYLCASSLQGGALYEQYFGPGTRLTVT.